The subject of this entry is one T cell receptor (beta chain). The clone's antigen remains unknown. No base quality information exists; no much larger clone differs at one position. The cohort comprised several hundred healthy bone marrow donors. All cohort members were sampled while nominally healthy, although unrecorded immune exposures were likely present. The donor was CMV seronegative and belonged to the group of under 400 seronegative cohort members. A peripheral blood sample was provided by each donor, and peripheral blood mononuclear cells were used for TCR beta sequencing. The Qiagen DNeasy Blood Extraction Kit was used to extract genomic DNA from the blood cell samples. The CDR3 numbers 13 residues from cysteine through phenylalanine. Just the 39-base CDR3 DNA is kept, in frame starting at base 1. The germline V gene sets CDR1 to MNHNS and CDR2 to SASEGT. The entry originates in a study of cytomegalovirus exposure and HLA in healthy donors (dated by TCRdb to 2015 to 2018). Regarding the research as a whole: An earlier analysis of some 500 of the donors reported 250 to 350 Gb of sequence data and some 100 million unique TCR beta sequences from 150 million to 200 million T cells. The study was designed to test whether signatures of past pathogen exposure could be identified by cataloging public T cell receptors. Alongside the repertoire data, information on donor age, sex, ethnicity and CMV serostatus was compiled. The study profiled the T cell repertoires of 500 to 800 subjects by immunosequencing and related them to cytomegalovirus serostatus. Among about 390 genotyped donors of the cohort, an average of 235,054 unique TCR beta nucleotide sequences were sequenced per donor, roughly a sixth of them non-productive. Because of strong linkage in the cohort, a handful of DR-DQ haplotypes were treated as single units for association and clustering. To predict cytomegalovirus infection status, the study combined high-throughput TCR immunosequencing, statistical association of individual TCRs with disease status, and machine learning. About 280 gigabases of sequencing data and roughly 81 million unique TCR sequences made up an early release that covered nearly 650 HLA-typed donors. Both class I and class II loci were covered by HLA typing, at four-digit resolution. In the later analysis, no new phenotypic data were used to find candidate immune exposures; instead, reliance was placed on TCR beta sequences and their occurrence across donors. The genetic ancestry cluster associated with self-reported Caucasian donors included about 84% of the roughly 380 genotyped donors. All discovery cohort repertoires had been generated on a single sequencing platform. To decide whether each TCR beta V gene segment behaved as functional or pseudogenic, an earlier analysis of some 600 of the donors relied on high-throughput TCR beta sequencing. A later genetic analysis took genome-wide SNP genotypes for 398 of the 666 donors and used that subset as a discovery cohort. The number of donors typed differed by locus, with 629-630 for A, B, C, DRB1 and DQB1, roughly 520 for DQA1, 600 to 610 for DPA1, and roughly 450 for DPB1. Besides the first cohort of 666 subjects, a separate validation cohort made up of some 110 different subjects was used. A later analysis re-examined previously published TCR beta repertoires from 600 to 700 donors and added high-resolution HLA genotyping to investigate patterns of TCR occurrence.

Overall results and qualifications from the work: The authors suggested that the approach could potentially be generalized to other disease states and immunological phenotypes. An association between a missense DCLRE1C variant and V-gene and J-gene trimming of TCR beta chains was found in a later genetic analysis and replicated in an independent cohort. CMV serostatus was the only immune exposure information available for the cohort. A few of the identified cytomegalovirus-associated TCR beta chains were confirmed in vitro to be specific for cytomegalovirus antigens. The classifier was reported to diagnose cytomegalovirus status with high specificity and sensitivity in both the original cohort and the validation cohort. A later analysis found that most CMV-associated TCR beta chains appeared HLA-restricted, with HLA associations seemingly driven largely by CMV exposure. The sequencing pipeline was judged likely to have produced a cluster of highly shared sequence variants as a technical artifact. An earlier analysis of 587 of the donors showed that most TCR beta V segments appeared in productive rearrangements either about 90% or about 30% of the time, which broadly matched IMGT annotations. Linkage disequilibrium might explain the correlated functional status among segregating V segments, but an unknown experimental factor could not be ruled out. When HLA alleles, especially DR and DQ, strongly co-occurred, attributing TCR associations to individual alleles was difficult. In a later genetic analysis, fewer N-insertions in productive TCRs were reported among donors in an Asian-associated ancestry cluster than the approximately 670-donor mean. Several of the top co-occurrence clusters appeared to be linked to parvovirus B19, influenza, CMV and Epstein-Barr virus, according to a later analysis. Because some donors lacked HLA typing at each locus, the association tests relied only on the typed subset. Because counts were too low, approximately 18 rarely observed V segments, including chromosome 9 orphons, were excluded from the earlier analysis of around 590 of the donors. A total of fewer than 200 TCR beta chains were listed by the study as associated with cytomegalovirus. In a later analysis, HLA-associated TCR beta chains showed more clonal expansion and lower generation probabilities than non-associated chains that were equally common. Sequencing depth was assumed to be roughly uniform across donors in the presence/absence analyses, though that assumption may not hold. A further reported finding was that TCR beta sequences accurately predicted the HLA-A and HLA-B alleles for most subjects in the first cohort. Some IMGT-functional V segments, including TRBV6-2 and TRBV6-3, could not be told apart with the 87-base-pair reads, so those segments were excluded. The cohort was sequenced for TCR beta chains only, and without alpha or paired-chain data the features that could be detected were limited. In a later analysis, TCR association rates were found to vary across HLA loci, with the most associated TCRs seen for DRB1 alleles and the fewest for HLA-C alleles. In a later analysis, around 17,000 TCR beta sequences were associated with specific HLA alleles at a false discovery rate of 0.05. Most TCR sequences were observed very rarely across donors, whereas some public TCRs were present in many individuals.

Libraries came from the immunoSEQ multiplex PCR assay. For the multiplex PCR, a mixture combining 60 forward primers for TCR Vbeta segments and 13 reverse primers for TCR Jbeta segments was used. The CDR3 region of rearranged TCR beta genes was amplified from genomic DNA by a multiplex PCR assay. The Illumina HiSeq System was used to sequence the amplified TCR beta libraries as 87-base-pair reads. As for how the authors treated the data: A later analysis tallied about 77 million unique TCR beta chains across the 666 repertoires, and some 10 million of those chains were shared by two or more donors. A nearest-neighbor algorithm error-corrected the raw reads and collapsed the reads into unique sequences, merging closely related sequences to remove PCR and sequencing errors. Alignment of CDR3 sequences to IMGT reference sequences was used to assign V, D and J gene segments. For a sequence to be retained, at least a six-nucleotide match to both a V gene segment and a J gene segment was required. A rearrangement was called productive if the CDR3 had no stop codons and remained in frame with V and J, and every other rearrangement was called non-productive. CDR3 was defined according to IMGT convention as the region running from the second conserved V-encoded cysteine to the conserved J-encoded phenylalanine. Sequences without an unambiguous match to a single V gene segment were excluded from the earlier analysis of over 500 of the donors. In an earlier analysis of more than 500 of the donors, a V segment was called functional when productive rearrangements were above 56.7%, and segregating when the standard deviation between donors exceeded 5%. To diagnose cytomegalovirus status from the catalog of TCR beta chain sequences, a statistical classification framework was built. In a later analysis, V and J genes were assigned by comparing TCR nucleotide sequences against IMGT/GENE-DB human TR gene sequences. In a later analysis, CDR3 sequences and most-parsimonious VDJ recombination scenarios were assigned using the TCRdist pipeline. In a later analysis, each TCR beta chain was defined by its CDR3 amino acid sequence together with its V-gene family, and reads without a unique V-gene family were excluded. As a way to deal with suspected cross-contamination and a sequencing artifact, a later analysis dropped approximately 590 nucleotide sequences that were highly shared and had low generation probability. In a later analysis, a clonal expansion index for each public chain was calculated from normalized within-repertoire ranks of inferred template counts. A later analysis computed generation probabilities with a VDJ recombination model fitted to out-of-frame rearrangements, and checked the results against IGoR. A later analysis scored TCR-TCR, TCR-HLA and TCR-CMV co-occurrence with hypergeometric tests, applying a repertoire-size bias correction to TCR pairs. False discovery rates were estimated in a later analysis by permuting HLA or CMV assignments 20 times. A later analysis grouped co-occurring TCRs with DBSCAN, adding TCRdist sequence similarity when clustering within HLA-allele-positive subsets. Co-occurrence clustering excluded repertoires with fewer than 30,000 or more than 120,000 public chains, plus five with anomalous nucleotide sharing. The clones in this table, taken by TCRdb from immuneACCESS, are in-frame only. Not every clone is retained; where verified, under half of the shortfall comes from an unresolved V gene, and the cause of the rest is unknown. That table furnishes V, J and clone size, whereas the DNA furnished D and trimming. The table for this sample lists 150,000 to 200,000 clones; approximately 81% of them were counted only once. In total, the top ten clones hold 2.3% of the sample.

The V and J genes are TRBV6-1 and TRBJ2-2; 6 matching bases give a weak D call of TRBD1. The receptor was isolated from a woman in her forties or fifties in good health and CMV-seronegative. Sequencing input: PBMCs. The CDR3 reads as follows: CAIGQQNTGELFF. Read as DNA, the sequence is TGTGCTATAGGACAGCAGAACACCGGGGAGCTGTTTTTT.